These T cell receptor beta chains were read from a single sample in a study of blood T cell repertoires in COVID-19. Generated by immunoSEQ multiplex PCR, the TCRdb table keeps only in-frame clones and is missing some. Counted here are about 160,000 clones, roughly 88% occurring once; the ten biggest clones make up roughly 2.1%. Sequencing input: peripheral blood. These receptors all stem from a man aged 18 to 30 with acute or convalescent COVID-19. Both conserved end residues are part of each CDR3. The listing skips clone size in some rows; elsewhere it reads once, few, many or a size class.

j_call v_call clone_size cdr3_aa
TRBJ2-1 TRBV7-6 once CASSLDGSSYNEQFF
TRBJ2-7 TRBV30 . CAFRIRAGGFGGEQYF
TRBJ2-7 TRBV10-2 . CASSESFPQAPYEQYF
TRBJ1-2 TRBV3-1/TRBV3-2 . CASSLRTGGSGYTF
TRBJ2-3 TRBV27 . CASSSLLDTQYF
TRBJ2-1 TRBV3-1/TRBV3-2 . CASSRRLDYNEQFF
TRBJ2-1 TRBV7-9 . CASSFIAGGMGNEQFF
TRBJ1-3 TRBV5-1 . CASSPRGPGNTIYF
TRBJ1-5 TRBV6-1 . CASREDDRGGQPQHF
TRBJ1-4 TRBV11-2 few CASSRETAGAEKLFF
TRBJ2-2 TRBV20-1 . CSASPGQGPGELFF
TRBJ2-3 TRBV18 . CASQGAADTQYF
TRBJ2-7 TRBV29-1 . CSVRRDYEQYF
TRBJ1-5 TRBV4-2 . CASSQDGTPELKSAQHF
TRBJ1-3 TRBV6-6 . CASRDRASGNTIYF
TRBJ1-3 TRBV9 . CASSATGGGAGNTIYF
TRBJ1-4 TRBV19 . CASRVGQGINNEKLFF
TRBJ1-1 TRBV2 . CASSATGTGVSMNTEAFF
TRBJ2-5 TRBV5-1 . CASSLGTSGLPGETQYF
TRBJ2-7 TRBV5-1 . CASSFPTTGNYEQYF
TRBJ1-1 TRBV5-1 . CASSLDPGKSTEAFF
TRBJ1-6 TRBV19 . CASTLGESPLHF
TRBJ2-7 TRBV27 . CASSPGQDYEQYF
TRBJ1-1 TRBV7-2 . CASSFKGDTEAFF
TRBJ1-1 TRBV27 once CASSFEAGNTEAFF
TRBJ1-6 TRBV19 . CASISSRGTYNSPLHF
TRBJ1-2 TRBV5-1 . CASSLDGQGNYGYTF
TRBJ1-1 TRBV5-1 once CASTSNLGQGLWEAFF
TRBJ2-7 TRBV19 once CASGTASYEQYF
TRBJ1-6 TRBV30 . CAWRRDRRGSPLHF